The T cell receptor (beta chain) described here comes from a study of identifying expanded T cells in peripheral blood. Trimming removed 4 bases at V and 5 bases at J, with 18 bases between. Per the germline V gene, CDR1 is SGHVS and CDR2 is FQNEAQ. The CDR3 length is 15 residues. Clones were read by immunoSEQ multiplex PCR, and TCRdb kept only the in-frame ones, dropping some. The data contain about 58,000 clones, roughly 90% of them singletons. General study findings and limits: Across healthy donors, higher total template counts meant significantly greater approximately two-week count variance. Differentially abundant clones: 0.95 to 1.5 between replicates, 15 to 17 at about 13 days, 19 to 20 at four.

No infections or other immune events were documented during collection. Remarks on this clone: Its matching antigen is unknown.

This receptor was identified in a person aged 18 to 75 in good health. This chain connects TRBV7-8 to TRBJ2-7; possible D gene TRBD1, 6 bases. Sequencing was done on a sample of blood. The CDR3 protein is CASSSTGQGIHEQYF. In nucleotides, the CDR3 is TGTGCCAGCAGCTCGACGGGGCAGGGGATCCACGAGCAGTACTTC.